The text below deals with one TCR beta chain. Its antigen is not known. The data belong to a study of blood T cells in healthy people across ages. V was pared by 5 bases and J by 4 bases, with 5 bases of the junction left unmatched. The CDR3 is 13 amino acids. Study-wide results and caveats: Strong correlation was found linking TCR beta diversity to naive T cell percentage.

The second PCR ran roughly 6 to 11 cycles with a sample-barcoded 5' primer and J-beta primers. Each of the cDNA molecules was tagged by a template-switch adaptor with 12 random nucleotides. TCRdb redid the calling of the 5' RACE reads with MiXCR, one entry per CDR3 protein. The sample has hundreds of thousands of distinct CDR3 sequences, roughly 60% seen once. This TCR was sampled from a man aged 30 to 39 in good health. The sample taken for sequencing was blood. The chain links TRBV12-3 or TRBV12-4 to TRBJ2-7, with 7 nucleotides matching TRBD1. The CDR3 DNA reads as TGTGCCAGCAGTCATCCGGGACAGTACGAGCAGTACTTC. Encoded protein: CASSHPGQYEQYF.